This T cell receptor (beta chain) was sequenced in a study of blood T cell repertoires in COVID-19. In the study overall: The United States, Italy and Spain supplied acute and convalescent COVID-19 samples. In each case, the material was cDNA or gDNA derived from T cells, B-cell-depleted T cells, or PBMCs.

Those enrolled, adults aged roughly 18 to 100 years, came from about two dozen US areas. The table came from immunoSEQ multiplex PCR; TCRdb's copy has only in-frame clones and leaves some out. The sample has approximately 220,000 clones, around 90% seen once; the top ten hold roughly 16%. This CDR3 region has 14 residues. CDR1 and CDR2 from the germline V gene are SGHAT and FQNNGV. Unmatched junction bases numbered 7, after V lost 1 base and J lost 10 bases. The rearrangement links TRBV11-2 to TRBJ2-1; 7 nucleotides match TRBD1. This TCR was recovered from a man under 40 who had been exposed to COVID-19. Material for sequencing was PBMCs or T cells enriched from blood (not recorded which). The CDR3 reads CASSLAWTGAEQFF. CDR3 coding DNA: TGTGCCAGCAGCTTAGCGTGGACAGGAGCCGAGCAGTTCTTC. Supplemented by reference TRBV11-2 and TRBJ2-1, the full variable domain reads EAGVAQSPRYKIIEKRQSVAFWCNPISGHATLYWYQQILGQGPKLLIQFQNNGVVDDSQLPKDRFSAERLKGVDSTLKIQPAKLEDSAVYLCASSLAWTGAEQFFGPGTRLTVL.